Sequencing of this T cell receptor (beta chain) was carried out in a study of response to subunit inactivated influenza vaccine. Study-level points and caveats: The authors offered the suggestion that each seasonal influenza vaccination recruits few new T cells.

TCRdb analysed the RT-PCR reads with MiXCR anew, one entry per CDR3 protein. This table has about 780,000 distinct CDR3 sequences, around a sixth appearing once. The V segment lost 1 base and the J segment 9 bases; nucleotides outside the gene matches: 5. Per germline, CDR1 SGHTA and CDR2 FQGNSA. The CDR3 has 15 residues. Concerning this clonotype itself: The target antigen is unknown.

The sample here was PBMCs from blood, taken about 5 days after vaccination. This sequence was found in a man aged 50 to 60 who received an inactivated influenza vaccine. This sequence joins TRBV7-2 and TRBJ2-1; 11 bases line up with TRBD2. The CDR3 is CASSLVTSGSSEQFF. CDR3 coding DNA: TGTGCCAGCAGCTTAGTAACTAGCGGGAGTTCTGAGCAGTTCTTC.